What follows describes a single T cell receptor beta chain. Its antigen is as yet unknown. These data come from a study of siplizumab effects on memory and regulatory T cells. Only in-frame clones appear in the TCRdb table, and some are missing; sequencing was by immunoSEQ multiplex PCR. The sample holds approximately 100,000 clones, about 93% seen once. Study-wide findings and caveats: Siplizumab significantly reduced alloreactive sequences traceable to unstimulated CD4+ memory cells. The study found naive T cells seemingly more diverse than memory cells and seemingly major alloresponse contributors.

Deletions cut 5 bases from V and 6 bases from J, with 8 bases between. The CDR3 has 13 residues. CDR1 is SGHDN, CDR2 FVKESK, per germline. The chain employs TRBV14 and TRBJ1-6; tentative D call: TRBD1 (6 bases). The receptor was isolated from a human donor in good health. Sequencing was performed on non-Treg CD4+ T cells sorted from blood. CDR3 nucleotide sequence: TGTGCCAGCAGCGAGGACAGTAATTCACCCCTCCACTTT. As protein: CASSEDSNSPLHF. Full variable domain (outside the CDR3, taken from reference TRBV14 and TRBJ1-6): EAGVTQFPSHSVIEKGQTVTLRCDPISGHDNLYWYRRVMGKEIKFLLHFVKESKQDESGMPNNRFLAERTGGTYSTLKVQPAELEDSGVYFCASSEDSNSPLHFGNGTRLTVT.